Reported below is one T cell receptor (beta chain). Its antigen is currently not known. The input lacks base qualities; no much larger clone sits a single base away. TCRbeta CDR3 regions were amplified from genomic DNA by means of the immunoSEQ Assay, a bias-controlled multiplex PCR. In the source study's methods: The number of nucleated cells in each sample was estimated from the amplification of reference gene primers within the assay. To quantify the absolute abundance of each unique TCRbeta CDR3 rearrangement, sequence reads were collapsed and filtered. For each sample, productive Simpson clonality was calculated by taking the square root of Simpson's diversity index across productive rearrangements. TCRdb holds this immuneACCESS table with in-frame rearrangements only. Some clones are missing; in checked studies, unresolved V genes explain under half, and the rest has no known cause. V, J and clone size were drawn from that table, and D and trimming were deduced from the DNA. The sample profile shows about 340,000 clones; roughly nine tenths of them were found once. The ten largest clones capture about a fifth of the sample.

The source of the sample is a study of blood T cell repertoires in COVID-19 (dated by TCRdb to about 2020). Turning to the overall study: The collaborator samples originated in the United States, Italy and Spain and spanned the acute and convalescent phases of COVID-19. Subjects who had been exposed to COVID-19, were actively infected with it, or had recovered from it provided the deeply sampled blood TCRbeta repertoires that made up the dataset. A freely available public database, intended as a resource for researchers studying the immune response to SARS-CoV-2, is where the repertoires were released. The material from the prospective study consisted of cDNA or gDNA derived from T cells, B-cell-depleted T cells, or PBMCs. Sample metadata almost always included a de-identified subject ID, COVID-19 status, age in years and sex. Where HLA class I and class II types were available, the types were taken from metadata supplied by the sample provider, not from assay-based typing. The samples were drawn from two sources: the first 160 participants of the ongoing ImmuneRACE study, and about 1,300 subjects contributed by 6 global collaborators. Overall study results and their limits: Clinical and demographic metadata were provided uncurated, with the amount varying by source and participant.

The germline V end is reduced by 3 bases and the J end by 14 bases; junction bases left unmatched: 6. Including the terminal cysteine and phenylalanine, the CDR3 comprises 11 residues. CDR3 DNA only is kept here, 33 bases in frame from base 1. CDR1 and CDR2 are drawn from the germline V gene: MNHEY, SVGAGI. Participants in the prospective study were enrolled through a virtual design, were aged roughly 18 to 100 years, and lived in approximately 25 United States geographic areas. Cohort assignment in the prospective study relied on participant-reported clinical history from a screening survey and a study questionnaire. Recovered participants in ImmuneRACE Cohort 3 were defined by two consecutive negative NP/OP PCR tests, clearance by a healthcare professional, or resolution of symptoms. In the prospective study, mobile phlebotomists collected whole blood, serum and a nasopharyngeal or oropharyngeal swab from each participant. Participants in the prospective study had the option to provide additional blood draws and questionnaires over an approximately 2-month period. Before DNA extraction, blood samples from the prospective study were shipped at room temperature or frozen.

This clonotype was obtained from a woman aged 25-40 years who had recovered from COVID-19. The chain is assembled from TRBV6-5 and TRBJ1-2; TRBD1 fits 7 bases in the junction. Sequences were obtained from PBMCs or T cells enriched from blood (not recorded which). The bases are TGTGCCAGCAGTTATAGGGGGCATCTTACCTTC. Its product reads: CASSYRGHLTF.